This T cell receptor beta chain comes out of a study of breast tumors, draining lymph nodes, adjacent tissues. V lost 6 bases and J lost 5, with 14 bases in between. The CDR3 sequence is 14 residues long. Germline assignment: CDR1 MNHEY and CDR2 SVGEGT. This clonotype was recorded many times. Its specificity is not known. Samples came from axillary lymph nodes draining the breast cancer. TCRdb recomputed calls from the multiplex PCR reads with MiXCR, one row per CDR3 protein. Of 190,000 or so distinct CDR3 sequences listed, 31% were seen once; the top ten hold 4% to 5.5%. Study-level results: That most tumor T cells come from lymph nodes remained unproven.

The material sequenced was axillary lymph node tissue. The chain joins TRBV6-2 or TRBV6-3 to TRBJ1-5; D not certain. This clonotype was obtained from a female donor with breast cancer. Some clones in this sample may be carry-over from other donors' samples. The CDR3 DNA reads as TGTGCCAGCAGAAGTTTATCGACCTATCAGCCCCAGCATTTT. Residues: CASRSLSTYQPQHF.